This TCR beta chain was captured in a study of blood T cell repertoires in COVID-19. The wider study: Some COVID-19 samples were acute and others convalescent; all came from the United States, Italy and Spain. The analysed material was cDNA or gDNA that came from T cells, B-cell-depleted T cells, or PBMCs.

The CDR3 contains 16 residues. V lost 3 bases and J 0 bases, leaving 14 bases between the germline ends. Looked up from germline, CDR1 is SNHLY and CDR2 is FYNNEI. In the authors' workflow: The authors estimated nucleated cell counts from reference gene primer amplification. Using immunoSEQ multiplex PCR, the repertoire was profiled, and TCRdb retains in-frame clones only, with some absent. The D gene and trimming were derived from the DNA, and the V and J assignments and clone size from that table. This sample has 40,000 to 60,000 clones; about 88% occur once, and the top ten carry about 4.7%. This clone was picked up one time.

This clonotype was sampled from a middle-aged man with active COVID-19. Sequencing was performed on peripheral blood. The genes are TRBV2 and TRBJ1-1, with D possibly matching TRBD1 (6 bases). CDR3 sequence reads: CASSETTTGLNTEAFF. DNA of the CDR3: TGTGCCAGCAGTGAGACCACCACAGGGCTGAACACTGAAGCTTTCTTT.